This TCR beta chain was sequenced in a study of control samples from healthy donors and cancer patients. Germline V gene lookup returns CDR1 SGHRS and CDR2 YFSETQ. The CDR3 totals 13 residues. V dropped 5 bases and J dropped 4 bases, with 12 bases sitting between them. Sequencing was performed with immunoSEQ multiplex PCR; in TCRdb, only in-frame clones are kept and a portion is missing. There are 90,000 or so clones in the sample; 85% to 90% occur only once, and 9.5% to 10% lies in the top ten. This clone was seen a handful of times. This TCR was sampled from a woman between 50 and 59 years old with colorectal cancer. Material: PBMCs. The gene calls are TRBV5-1 and TRBJ2-5, with no clear D. The CDR3 sequence: CASSYRPGETQYF. CDR3 sequence (DNA): TGCGCCAGCAGTTATCGGCCGGGAGAGACCCAGTACTTC.